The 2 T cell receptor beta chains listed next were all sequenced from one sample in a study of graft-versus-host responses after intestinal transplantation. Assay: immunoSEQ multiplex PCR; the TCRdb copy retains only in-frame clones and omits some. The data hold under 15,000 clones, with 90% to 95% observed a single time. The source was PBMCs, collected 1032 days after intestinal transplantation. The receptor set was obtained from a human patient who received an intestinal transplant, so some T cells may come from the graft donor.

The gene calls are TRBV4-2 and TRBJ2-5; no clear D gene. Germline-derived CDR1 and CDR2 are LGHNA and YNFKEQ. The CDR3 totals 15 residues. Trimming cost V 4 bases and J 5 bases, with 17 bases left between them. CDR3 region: CASSPRLLSGETQYF. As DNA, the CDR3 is TGTGCCAGCAGCCCACGACTCCTTTCTGGGGAGACCCAGTACTTC.

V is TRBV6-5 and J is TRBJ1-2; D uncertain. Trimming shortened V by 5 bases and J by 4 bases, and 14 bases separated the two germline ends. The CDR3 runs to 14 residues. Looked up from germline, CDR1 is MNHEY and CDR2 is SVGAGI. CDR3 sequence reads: CASSEAGSAYGYTF. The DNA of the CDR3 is TGTGCCAGCAGTGAGGCGGGGTCGGCCTATGGCTACACCTTC.